This T cell receptor beta chain was observed in a study of cytomegalovirus exposure and HLA in healthy donors. On this clone: What it binds is unknown.

Points from the study as a whole: In a later analysis, TCR beta V- and J-gene trimming showed a link to a missense DCLRE1C variant. On later analysis, the bulk of CMV-associated TCR beta chains appeared to be HLA-restricted. Donor immune exposure was known only as CMV serostatus. A few of the chains that were CMV-associated were confirmed in vitro to be specific for CMV antigens.

PCR amplification relied on 60 Vbeta primers (plus 13 Jbeta primers). Using immunoSEQ multiplex PCR, the repertoire was profiled, and TCRdb retains in-frame clones only, with some absent. The sample holds some 150,000 clones; roughly 83% are singletons and the top ten take about 2.3%. The receptor's source is a woman aged 45-59 years in good health and CMV-seronegative. Sequencing was performed on PBMCs.

The DNA for the CDR3 is TGTGCCAGCAGCTCGCGGACTAGCGGGAGGGCCTTATACACCGGGGAGCTGTTTTTT. Encoded protein: CASSSRTSGRALYTGELFF. The chain combines TRBV7-2 with TRBJ2-2; 15 positions match TRBD2. Germline V gene data show CDR1 as SGHTA and CDR2 as FQGNSA. The ends lost 4 bases at V and 3 bases at J; junction bases unmatched: 9. There are 19 residues in the CDR3. Looking up the rest from reference TRBV7-2 and TRBJ2-2 gives the full variable domain: GAGVSQSPSNKVTEKGKDVELRCDPISGHTALYWYRQSLGQGLEFLIYFQGNSAPDKSGLPSDRFSAERTGGSVSTLTIQRTQQEDSAVYLCASSSRTSGRALYTGELFFGEGSRLTVL.